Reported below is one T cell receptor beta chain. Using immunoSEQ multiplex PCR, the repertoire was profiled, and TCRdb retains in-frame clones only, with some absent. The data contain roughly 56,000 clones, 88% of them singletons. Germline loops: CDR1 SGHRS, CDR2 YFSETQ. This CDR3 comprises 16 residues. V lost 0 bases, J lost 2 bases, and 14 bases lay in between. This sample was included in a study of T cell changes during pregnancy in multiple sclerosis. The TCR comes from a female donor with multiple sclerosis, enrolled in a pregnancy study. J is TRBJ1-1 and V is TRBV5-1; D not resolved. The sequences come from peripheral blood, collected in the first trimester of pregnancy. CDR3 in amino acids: CASSLETMGFNTEAFF. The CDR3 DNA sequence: TGCGCCAGCAGCTTGGAAACGATGGGCTTTAACACTGAAGCTTTCTTT.